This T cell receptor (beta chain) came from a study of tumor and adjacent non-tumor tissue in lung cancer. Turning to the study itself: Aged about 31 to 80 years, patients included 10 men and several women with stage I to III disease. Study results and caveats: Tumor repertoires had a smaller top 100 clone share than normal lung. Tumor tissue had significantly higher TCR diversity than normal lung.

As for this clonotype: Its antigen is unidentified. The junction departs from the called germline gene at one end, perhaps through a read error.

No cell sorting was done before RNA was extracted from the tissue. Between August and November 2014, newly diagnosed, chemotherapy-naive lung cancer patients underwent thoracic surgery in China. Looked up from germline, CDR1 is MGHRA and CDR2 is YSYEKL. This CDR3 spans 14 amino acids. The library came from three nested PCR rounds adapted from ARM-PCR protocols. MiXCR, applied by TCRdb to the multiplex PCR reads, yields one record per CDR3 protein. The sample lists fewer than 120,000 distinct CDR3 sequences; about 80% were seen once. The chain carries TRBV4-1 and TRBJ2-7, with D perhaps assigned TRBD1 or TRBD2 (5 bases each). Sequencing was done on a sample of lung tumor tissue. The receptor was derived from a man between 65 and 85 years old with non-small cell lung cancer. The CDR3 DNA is TGCACCAGCAGTCTCCGGGACCGGAACTACGAGCAATACTTC. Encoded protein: CTSSLRDRNYEQYF.